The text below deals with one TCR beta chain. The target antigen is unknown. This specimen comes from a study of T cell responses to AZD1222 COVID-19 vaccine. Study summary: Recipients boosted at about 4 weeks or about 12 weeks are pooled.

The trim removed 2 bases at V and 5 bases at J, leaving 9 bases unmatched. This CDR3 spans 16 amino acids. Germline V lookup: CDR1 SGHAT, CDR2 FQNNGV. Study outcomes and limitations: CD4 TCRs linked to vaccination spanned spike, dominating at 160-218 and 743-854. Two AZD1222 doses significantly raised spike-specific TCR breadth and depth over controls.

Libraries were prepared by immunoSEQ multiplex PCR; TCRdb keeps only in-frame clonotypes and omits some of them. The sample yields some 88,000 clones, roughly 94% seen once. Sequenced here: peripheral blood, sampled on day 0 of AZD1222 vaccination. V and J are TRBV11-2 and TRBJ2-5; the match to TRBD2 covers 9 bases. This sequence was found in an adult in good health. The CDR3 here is CASSLRVAGVLETQYF. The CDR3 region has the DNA TGTGCCAGCAGCTTAAGGGTAGCGGGAGTTCTGGAGACCCAGTACTTC. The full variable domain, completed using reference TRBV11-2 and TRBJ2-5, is EAGVAQSPRYKIIEKRQSVAFWCNPISGHATLYWYQQILGQGPKLLIQFQNNGVVDDSQLPKDRFSAERLKGVDSTLKIQPAKLEDSAVYLCASSLRVAGVLETQYFGPGTRLLVL.